The rows below give T cell receptor beta chains drawn from one sample of a study of T cell responses to AZD1222 COVID-19 vaccine. TCRdb keeps only in-frame clones here, not all; method: immunoSEQ multiplex PCR. The profile shows about 140,000 clones, around 92% of them singletons. Here the sequenced sample was peripheral blood, taken on day 0 of AZD1222 vaccination. Every receptor here comes from an adult in good health. Each CDR3 is given with its conserved first and last residue. A D gene is named only where the DNA matches it firmly. Size is stated for part of the rows, as once, few or many counts, or as a class when the clone is expanded.

CDR3 | DNA | size | J | D | V
CASSLGGAGSGEQYF | TGCGCCAGCAGCTTGGGCGGGGCAGGGTCCGGCGAGCAGTACTTC | - | TRBJ2-7 | - | TRBV5-1
CASSLTGYNSPLHF | TGTGCCAGTAGTCTCACAGGTTATAATTCACCCCTCCACTTT | - | TRBJ1-6 | - | TRBV19
CASSLLLADANTGELFF | TGTGCCAGCAGTCTTCTCCTAGCGGACGCGAACACCGGGGAGCTGTTTTTT | - | TRBJ2-2 | TRBD2 | TRBV27
CASSQEGTGAMNTEAFF | TGCGCCAGCAGCCAAGAGGGGACAGGGGCTATGAACACTGAAGCTTTCTTT | few | TRBJ1-1 | TRBD1 | TRBV4-1
CASSEDSSGANVLTF | TGTGCCAGCAGTGAGGACAGCTCTGGGGCCAACGTCCTGACTTTC | many | TRBJ2-6 | - | TRBV6-2/TRBV6-3
CASSEQGWNQPQHF | TGTGCCAGCAGTGAACAAGGATGGAATCAGCCCCAGCATTTT | - | TRBJ1-5 | - | TRBV2
CASSLGVTEAFF | TGCGCCAGCAGTTTGGGGGTCACTGAAGCTTTCTTT | - | TRBJ1-1 | - | TRBV10-1
CASSSTGLSYNEQFF | TGTGCCAGCAGCTCCACAGGGCTCTCCTACAATGAGCAGTTCTTC | - | TRBJ2-1 | - | TRBV5-5
CASSPGTPTLEQYF | TGTGCCAGCTCACCGGGTACTCCCACCCTAGAGCAGTACTTC | - | TRBJ2-7 | - | TRBV18
CASSLAEETQYF | TGTGCCAGCAGTCTAGCCGAAGAGACCCAGTACTTC | - | TRBJ2-5 | - | TRBV12-3/TRBV12-4
CATSGQGWQTQYF | - | - | TRBJ2-5 | - | TRBV28
CASSQDGWRGHGYTF | TGTGCCAGCAGCCAAGATGGGTGGAGGGGGCATGGCTACACCTTC | - | TRBJ1-2 | TRBD1 | TRBV3-1/TRBV3-2
CASSVVDARTYWGGYTF | TGTGCCAGCAGCGTAGTAGACGCCCGGACATATTGGGGTGGCTACACCTTC | - | TRBJ1-2 | - | TRBV9
CASSLFTVGPYGYTF | TGTGCCAGCAGCTTATTTACAGTAGGGCCCTATGGCTACACCTTC | - | TRBJ1-2 | - | TRBV7-2
CAIKPGPNTGELFF | TGTGCTATAAAACCGGGGCCGAACACCGGGGAGCTGTTTTTT | - | TRBJ2-2 | - | TRBV11-1
CASSLLPSPPGELFF | TGTGCCAGCAGCTTATTACCTAGCCCTCCCGGGGAGCTGTTTTTT | - | TRBJ2-2 | - | TRBV7-3
CASRAGILRNSPLHF | TGTGCCAGCAGGGCCGGGATCCTACGAAATTCACCCCTCCACTTT | few | TRBJ1-6 | - | TRBV28
CASSPRSGLGETQYF | TGCGCCAGCAGCCCTCGGTCTGGGTTGGGAGAGACCCAGTACTTC | - | TRBJ2-5 | - | TRBV5-1
CASSLRRNYGYTF | TGTGCCAGCAGTTTAAGACGGAACTATGGCTACACCTTC | - | TRBJ1-2 | - | TRBV27
CASSAGVGNSPLHF | TGTGCCAGCAGCGCCGGGGTAGGAAATTCACCCCTCCACTTT | - | TRBJ1-6 | - | TRBV9
CSVGVGTAGNTIYF | TGCAGCGTTGGGGTCGGCACCGCAGGAAACACCATATATTTT | once | TRBJ1-3 | - | TRBV29-1
CASSLFGRWGRAKNIQYF | TGCGCCAGCAGCTTGTTCGGTCGCTGGGGCCGAGCCAAAAACATTCAGTACTTC | - | TRBJ2-4 | - | TRBV5-1
CASSLSLTAGGYGYTF | TGTGCCAGCAGTTTATCTCTGACTGCGGGTGGCTATGGCTACACCTTC | once | TRBJ1-2 | - | TRBV27
CASSYGQGSYEQYF | TGTGCCAGCAGTTACGGACAGGGATCCTACGAGCAGTACTTC | - | TRBJ2-7 | TRBD1 | TRBV6-5